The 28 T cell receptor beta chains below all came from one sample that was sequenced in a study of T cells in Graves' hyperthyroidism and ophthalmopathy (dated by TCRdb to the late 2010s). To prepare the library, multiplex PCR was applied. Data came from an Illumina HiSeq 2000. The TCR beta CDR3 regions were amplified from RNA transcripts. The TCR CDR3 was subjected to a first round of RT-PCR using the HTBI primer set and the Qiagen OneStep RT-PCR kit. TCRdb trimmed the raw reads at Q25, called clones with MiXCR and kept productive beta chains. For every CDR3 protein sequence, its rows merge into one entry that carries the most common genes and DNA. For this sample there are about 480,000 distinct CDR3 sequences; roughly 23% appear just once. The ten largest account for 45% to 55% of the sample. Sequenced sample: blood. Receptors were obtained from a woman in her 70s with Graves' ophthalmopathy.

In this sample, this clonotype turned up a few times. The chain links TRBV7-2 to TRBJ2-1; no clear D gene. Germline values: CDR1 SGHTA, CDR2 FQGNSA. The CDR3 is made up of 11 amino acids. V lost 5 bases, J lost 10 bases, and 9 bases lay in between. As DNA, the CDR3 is TGTGCCAGCAGCCTATTCCTGGAGCAGTTCTTC. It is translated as CASSLFLEQFF. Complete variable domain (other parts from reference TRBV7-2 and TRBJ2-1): GAGVSQSPSNKVTEKGKDVELRCDPISGHTALYWYRQSLGQGLEFLIYFQGNSAPDKSGLPSDRFSAERTGGSVSTLTIQRTQQEDSAVYLCASSLFLEQFFGPGTRLTVL.

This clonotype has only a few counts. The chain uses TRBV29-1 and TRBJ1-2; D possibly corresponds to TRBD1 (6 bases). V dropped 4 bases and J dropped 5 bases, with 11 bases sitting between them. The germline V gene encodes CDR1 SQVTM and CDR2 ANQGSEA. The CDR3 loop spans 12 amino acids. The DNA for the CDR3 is TGCAGCGTTGGACGAGGGGGTTATGGCTACACCTTC. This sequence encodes CSVGRGGYGYTF.

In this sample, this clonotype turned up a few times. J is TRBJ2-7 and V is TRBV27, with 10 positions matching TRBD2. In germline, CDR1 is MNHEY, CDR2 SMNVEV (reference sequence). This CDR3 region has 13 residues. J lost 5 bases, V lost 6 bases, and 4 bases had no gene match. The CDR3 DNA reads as TGTGCCAGCAGCCCCGGGACTAGCGACGAGCAGTACTTC. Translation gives CASSPGTSDEQYF.

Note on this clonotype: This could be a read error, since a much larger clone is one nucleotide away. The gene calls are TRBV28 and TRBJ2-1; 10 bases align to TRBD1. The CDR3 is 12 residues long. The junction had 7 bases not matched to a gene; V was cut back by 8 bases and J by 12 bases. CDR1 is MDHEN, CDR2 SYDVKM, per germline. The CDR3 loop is CASDRGLGGQFF. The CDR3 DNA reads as TGTGCCAGCGACAGGGGGCTTGGGGGGCAGTTCTTC.

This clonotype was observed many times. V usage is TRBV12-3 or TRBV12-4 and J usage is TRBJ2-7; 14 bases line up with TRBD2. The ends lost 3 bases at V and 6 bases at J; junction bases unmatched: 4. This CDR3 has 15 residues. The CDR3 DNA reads TGTGCCAGCAGTTTCCCGGGACTAGCGGGAGCCGAGCAGTACTTC. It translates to CASSFPGLAGAEQYF.

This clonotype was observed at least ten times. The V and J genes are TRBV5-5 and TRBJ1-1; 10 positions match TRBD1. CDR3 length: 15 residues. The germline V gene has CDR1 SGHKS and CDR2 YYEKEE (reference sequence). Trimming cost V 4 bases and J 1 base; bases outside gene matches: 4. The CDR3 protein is CASSRDRGTNTEAFF. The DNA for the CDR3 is TGTGCCAGCAGCCGGGACAGGGGAACGAACACTGAAGCTTTCTTT.

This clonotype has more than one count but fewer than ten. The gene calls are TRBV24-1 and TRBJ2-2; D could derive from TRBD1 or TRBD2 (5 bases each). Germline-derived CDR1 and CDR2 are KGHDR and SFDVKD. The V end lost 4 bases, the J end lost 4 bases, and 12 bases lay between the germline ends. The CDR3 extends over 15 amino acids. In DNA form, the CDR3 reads TGTGCCACCAGTGACCCCTCAGGGAGCACCGGGGAGCTGTTTTTT. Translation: CATSDPSGSTGELFF.

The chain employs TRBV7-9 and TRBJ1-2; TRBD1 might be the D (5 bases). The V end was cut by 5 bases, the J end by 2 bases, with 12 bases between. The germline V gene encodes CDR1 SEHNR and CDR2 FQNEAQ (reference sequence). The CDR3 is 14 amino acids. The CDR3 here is CASSASGRNYGYTF. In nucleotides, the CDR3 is TGTGCCAGCAGCGCGTCGGGACGGAACTATGGCTACACCTTC.

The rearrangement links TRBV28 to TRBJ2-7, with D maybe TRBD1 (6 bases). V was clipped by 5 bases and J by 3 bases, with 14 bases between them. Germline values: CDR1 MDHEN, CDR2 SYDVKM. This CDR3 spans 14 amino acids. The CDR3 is CASSQNRDGYEQYF. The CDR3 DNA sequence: TGTGCCAGCAGTCAAAACAGGGACGGCTACGAGCAGTACTTC.

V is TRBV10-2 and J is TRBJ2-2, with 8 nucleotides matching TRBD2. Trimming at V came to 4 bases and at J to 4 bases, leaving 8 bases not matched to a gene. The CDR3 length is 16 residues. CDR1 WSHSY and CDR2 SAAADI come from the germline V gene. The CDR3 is CASSATSGVVTGELFF. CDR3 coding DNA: TGCGCCAGCAGTGCCACTAGCGGAGTTGTCACCGGGGAGCTGTTTTTT.

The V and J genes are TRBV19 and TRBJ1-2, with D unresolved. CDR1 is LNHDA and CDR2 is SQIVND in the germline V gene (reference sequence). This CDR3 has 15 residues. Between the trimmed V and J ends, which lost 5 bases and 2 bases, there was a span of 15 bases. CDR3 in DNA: TGTGCCAGTAGTCCCGAAAAGGCGTGGAACTATGGCTACACCTTC. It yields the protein CASSPEKAWNYGYTF.

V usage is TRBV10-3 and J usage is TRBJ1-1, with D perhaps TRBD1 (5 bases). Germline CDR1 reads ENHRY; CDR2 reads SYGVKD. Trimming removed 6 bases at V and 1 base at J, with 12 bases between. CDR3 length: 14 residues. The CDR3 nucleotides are TGTGCCATCAGGGGCCTTACAGGGAACACTGAAGCTTTCTTT. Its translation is CAIRGLTGNTEAFF.

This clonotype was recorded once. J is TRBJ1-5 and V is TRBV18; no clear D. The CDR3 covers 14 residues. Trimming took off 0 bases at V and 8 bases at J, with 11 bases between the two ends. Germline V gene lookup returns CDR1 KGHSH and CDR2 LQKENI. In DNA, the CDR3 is TGTGCCAGCTCACCACCCGGGGTATTGGAGCCCCAGCATTTT. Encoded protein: CASSPPGVLEPQHF. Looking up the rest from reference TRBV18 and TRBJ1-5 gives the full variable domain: NAGVMQNPRHLVRRRGQEARLRCSPMKGHSHVYWYRQLPEEGLKFMVYLQKENIIDESGMPKERFSAEFPKEGPSILRIQQVVRGDSAAYFCASSPPGVLEPQHFGDGTRLSIL.

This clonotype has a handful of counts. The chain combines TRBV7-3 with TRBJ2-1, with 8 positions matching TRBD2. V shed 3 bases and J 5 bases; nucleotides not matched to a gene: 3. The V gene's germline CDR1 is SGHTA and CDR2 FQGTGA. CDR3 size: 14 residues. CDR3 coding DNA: TGTGCCAGCAGCTTGACTAGCGAAGACAATGAGCAGTTCTTC. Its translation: CASSLTSEDNEQFF.

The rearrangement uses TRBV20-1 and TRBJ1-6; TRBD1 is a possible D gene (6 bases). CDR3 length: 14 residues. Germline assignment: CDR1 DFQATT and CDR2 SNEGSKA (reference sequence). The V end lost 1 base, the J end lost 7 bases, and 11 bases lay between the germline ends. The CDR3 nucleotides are TGCAGTGCTAGAGCCGGACAGACAAATTCACCCCTCCACTTT. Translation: CSARAGQTNSPLHF.

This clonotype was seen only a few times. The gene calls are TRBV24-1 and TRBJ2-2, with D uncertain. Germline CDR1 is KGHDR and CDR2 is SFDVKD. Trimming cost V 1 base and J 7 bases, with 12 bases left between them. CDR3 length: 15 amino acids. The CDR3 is CATSDFGRIVGELFF. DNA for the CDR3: TGTGCCACCAGTGATTTCGGCAGGATAGTCGGGGAGCTGTTTTTT.

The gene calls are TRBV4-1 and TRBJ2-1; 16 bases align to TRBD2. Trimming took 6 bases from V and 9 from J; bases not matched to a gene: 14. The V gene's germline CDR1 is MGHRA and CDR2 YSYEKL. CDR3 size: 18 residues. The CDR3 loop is CASSRTPGLAGGPSEQFF. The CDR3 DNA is TGCGCCAGCAGTCGTACTCCGGGACTAGCGGGAGGGCCTAGTGAGCAGTTCTTC.

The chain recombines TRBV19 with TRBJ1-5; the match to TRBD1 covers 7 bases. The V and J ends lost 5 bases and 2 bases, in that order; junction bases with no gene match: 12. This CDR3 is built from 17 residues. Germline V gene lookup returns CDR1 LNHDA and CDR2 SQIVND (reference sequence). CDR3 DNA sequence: TGTGCCAGTAGTCTGGGACAGCCAACCTGGGGCAATCAGCCCCAGCATTTT. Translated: CASSLGQPTWGNQPQHF.

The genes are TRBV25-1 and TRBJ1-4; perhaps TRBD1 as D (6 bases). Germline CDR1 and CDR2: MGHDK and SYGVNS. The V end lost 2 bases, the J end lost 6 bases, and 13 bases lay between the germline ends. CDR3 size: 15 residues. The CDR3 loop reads CASSEVGTPYEKLFF. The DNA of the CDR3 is TGTGCCAGCAGTGAAGTCGGGACACCTTATGAAAAACTGTTTTTT.

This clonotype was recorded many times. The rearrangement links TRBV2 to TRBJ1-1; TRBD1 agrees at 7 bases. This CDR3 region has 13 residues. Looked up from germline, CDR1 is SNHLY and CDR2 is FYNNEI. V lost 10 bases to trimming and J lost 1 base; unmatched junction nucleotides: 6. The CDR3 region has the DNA TGTGCCACTACCGGGACAGCGAACACTGAAGCTTTCTTT. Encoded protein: CATTGTANTEAFF.

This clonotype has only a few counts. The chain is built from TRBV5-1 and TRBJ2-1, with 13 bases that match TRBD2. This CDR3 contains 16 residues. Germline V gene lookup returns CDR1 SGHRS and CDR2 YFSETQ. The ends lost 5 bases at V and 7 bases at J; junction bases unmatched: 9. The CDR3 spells CASRSGLAGRGNEQFF. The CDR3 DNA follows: TGCGCCAGCAGGTCGGGACTAGCGGGAAGAGGGAATGAGCAGTTCTTC.

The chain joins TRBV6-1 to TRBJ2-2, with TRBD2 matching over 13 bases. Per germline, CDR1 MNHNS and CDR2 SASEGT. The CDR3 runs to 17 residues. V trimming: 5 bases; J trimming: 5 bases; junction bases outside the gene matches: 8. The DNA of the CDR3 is TGTGCCAGCAGTATCCGGACTAGCGGGAGACGAACCGGGGAGCTGTTTTTT. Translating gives CASSIRTSGRRTGELFF.

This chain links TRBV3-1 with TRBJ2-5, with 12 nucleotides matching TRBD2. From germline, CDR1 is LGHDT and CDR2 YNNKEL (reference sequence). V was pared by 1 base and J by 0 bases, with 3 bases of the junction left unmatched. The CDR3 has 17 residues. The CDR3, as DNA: TGTGCCAGCAGCCAAGGAACTAGCGGGAGGTACCAAGAGACCCAGTACTTC. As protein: CASSQGTSGRYQETQYF.

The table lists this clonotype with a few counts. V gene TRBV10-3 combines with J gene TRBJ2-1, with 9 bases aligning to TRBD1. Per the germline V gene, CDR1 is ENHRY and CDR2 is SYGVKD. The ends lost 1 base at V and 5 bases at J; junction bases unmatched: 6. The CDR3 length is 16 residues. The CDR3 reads CAISEYRGRPDNEQFF. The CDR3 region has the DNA TGTGCCATCAGTGAGTACAGGGGGCGCCCGGACAATGAGCAGTTCTTC.

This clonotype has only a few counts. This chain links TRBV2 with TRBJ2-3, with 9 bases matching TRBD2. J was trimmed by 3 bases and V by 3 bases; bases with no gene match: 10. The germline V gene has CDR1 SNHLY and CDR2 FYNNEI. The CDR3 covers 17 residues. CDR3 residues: CASSEGVAGVGTDTQYF. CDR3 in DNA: TGTGCCAGCAGTGAGGGGGTAGCGGGAGTGGGTACAGATACGCAGTATTTT.

The CDR3: CASSPLTGDKETQYF. DNA of the CDR3: TGCGCCAGCAGCCCGCTGACAGGAGACAAAGAGACCCAGTACTTC. The chain uses TRBV5-1 and TRBJ2-5; tentatively, D is TRBD1 (6 bases). CDR1 SGHRS and CDR2 YFSETQ come from the germline V gene. V dropped 4 bases and J dropped 3 bases, with 16 bases sitting between them. The CDR3 is 15 residues long.

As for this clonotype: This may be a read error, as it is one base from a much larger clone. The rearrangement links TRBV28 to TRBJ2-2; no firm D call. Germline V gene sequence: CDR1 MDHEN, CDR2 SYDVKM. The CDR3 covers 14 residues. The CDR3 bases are TGTGCCAGCATCTCGTATTTCTACACCCGGGAGCTGTTTTTT. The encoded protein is CASISYFYTRELFF.

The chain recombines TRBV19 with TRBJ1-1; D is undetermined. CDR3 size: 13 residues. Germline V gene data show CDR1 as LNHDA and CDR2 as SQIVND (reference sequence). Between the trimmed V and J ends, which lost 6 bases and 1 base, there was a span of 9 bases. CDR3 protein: CASSSKRNTEAFF. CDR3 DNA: TGTGCCAGTAGCAGTAAACGGAACACTGAAGCTTTCTTT.